These T cell receptor beta chains were read from a single sample in a study of cytomegalovirus exposure and HLA in healthy donors. Libraries were prepared by immunoSEQ multiplex PCR; TCRdb keeps only in-frame clonotypes and omits some of them. The top ten hold approximately 3.8% of the sample, which has around 170,000 clones, about 85% seen once. The material sequenced was PBMCs. These receptors all come from a man aged 45-65 years in good health and CMV-seronegative. Both conserved end residues are part of each CDR3. The D gene is left open where the match is weak. A clone size is listed for some rows: how often the clone was seen (once, few, many), or a class if it is expanded.

J: TRBJ1-3; size: NA; D: NA; V: TRBV9; DNA: TGTGCCAGCAGCGCGAGGACAGACTCTGGAAACACCATATATTTT; CDR3: CASSARTDSGNTIYF
J: TRBJ2-7; size: NA; D: TRBD2; V: TRBV5-4; DNA: TGTGCCAGCAGCGTCGGGACTAGCGGCGAGCAGTACTTC; CDR3: CASSVGTSGEQYF
J: TRBJ2-7; size: NA; D: TRBD1; V: TRBV6-5; DNA: TGTGCCAGCAGTTCACGGGACAGTTGGCCCTACGAGCAGTACTTC; CDR3: CASSSRDSWPYEQYF
J: TRBJ1-3; size: once; D: NA; V: TRBV7-3; DNA: TGTGCCAGCAGCTCTATCCCTGGAAACACCATATATTTT; CDR3: CASSSIPGNTIYF
J: TRBJ1-5; size: NA; D: NA; V: TRBV7-2; DNA: TGTGCCAGCAGCTTAGCGCTGGGGGGGACCGGCAATCAGCCCCAGCATTTT; CDR3: CASSLALGGTGNQPQHF
J: TRBJ1-1; size: NA; D: NA; V: TRBV4-1; DNA: TGCGCCAGCAGCGGCACCCTCACTGAAGCTTTCTTT; CDR3: CASSGTLTEAFF
J: TRBJ1-2; size: NA; D: TRBD1; V: TRBV29-1; DNA: TGCAGCGTTGAACAACAGGGGGTAACGGTAGGCTACACCTTC; CDR3: CSVEQQGVTVGYTF
J: TRBJ2-1; size: NA; D: TRBD2; V: TRBV6-5; DNA: TGTGCCAGCAAACTTGCGGGGGGCAGGAATGAGCAGTTCTTC; CDR3: CASKLAGGRNEQFF
J: TRBJ1-5; size: NA; D: NA; V: TRBV7-2; DNA: TGTGCCAGCAGCCCAGGCAGGGGTAGGAACAATCAGCCCCAGCATTTT; CDR3: CASSPGRGRNNQPQHF
J: TRBJ1-6; size: NA; D: NA; V: TRBV2; DNA: TGTGCCAGCACCGAAAAGGGGAACAGGGTTTCACCCCTCCACTTT; CDR3: CASTEKGNRVSPLHF
J: TRBJ2-5; size: NA; D: NA; V: TRBV2; DNA: TGTGCCAGCAGGGCCCGAGGGGAGACCCAGTACTTC; CDR3: CASRARGETQYF
J: TRBJ2-3; size: few; D: TRBD1; V: TRBV11-2; DNA: TGTGCCAGCAGCTCCTGGACAGGGACAGATACGCAGTATTTT; CDR3: CASSSWTGTDTQYF
J: TRBJ2-1; size: NA; D: TRBD2; V: TRBV7-9; DNA: TGTGCCAGCAGACCCGGGACTAGCGGGGGGATGAAGCAGTTCTTC; CDR3: CASRPGTSGGMKQFF
J: TRBJ1-5; size: NA; D: NA; V: TRBV18; DNA: TGTGCCAGCTCACACGGTACAGACCGAACCACGGCCCAGCATTTT; CDR3: CASSHGTDRTTAQHF
J: TRBJ1-4; size: NA; D: TRBD1; V: TRBV7-2; DNA: TGTGCCAGCAGCTTGCGACAGGGGGCGAATGAAAAACTGTTTTTT; CDR3: CASSLRQGANEKLFF
J: TRBJ2-3; size: NA; D: TRBD2; V: TRBV27; DNA: TGTGCCAGCAGTTCCCCCAGCGGGGATGGCACAGATACGCAGTATTTT; CDR3: CASSSPSGDGTDTQYF
J: TRBJ2-7; size: NA; D: NA; V: TRBV18; DNA: TGTGCCAGCTCCCCGGAGGTTGGCGAGCAGTACTTC; CDR3: CASSPEVGEQYF
J: TRBJ2-5; size: NA; D: NA; V: TRBV7-2; DNA: TGTGCCAGCAGCTCCCGAGGGTGGGAGACCCAGTACTTC; CDR3: CASSSRGWETQYF
J: TRBJ1-4; size: NA; D: NA; V: TRBV6-1; DNA: TGTGCCAGCAGTGGGCGGAGTCTTAATGAAAAACTGTTTTTT; CDR3: CASSGRSLNEKLFF
J: TRBJ1-2; size: NA; D: NA; V: TRBV11-2; DNA: TGTGCCAGCAGCCCGGGATTGGAGGGAAACTACTATGGCTACACCTTC; CDR3: CASSPGLEGNYYGYTF
J: TRBJ2-1; size: NA; D: TRBD2; V: TRBV6-5; DNA: TGTGCCAGCAGAAGAACTAGCGGGGGGGCAGATGAGCAGTTCTTC; CDR3: CASRRTSGGADEQFF
J: TRBJ2-3; size: NA; D: NA; V: TRBV7-9; DNA: TGTGCCAGCAGCTTTGAGAATACGCAGTATTTT; CDR3: CASSFENTQYF
J: TRBJ2-7; size: NA; D: NA; V: TRBV19; DNA: TGTGCCAGTAGTCGCACCACAAACTACGAGCAGTACTTC; CDR3: CASSRTTNYEQYF
J: TRBJ2-7; size: NA; D: NA; V: TRBV30; DNA: TGTGCCCGGCAGGACACCTACGAGCAGTACTTC; CDR3: CARQDTYEQYF
J: TRBJ2-3; size: NA; D: TRBD2; V: TRBV5-6; DNA: TGTGCCAGCAGTGGGACTAGCGGGAGCCCGGACACAGATACGCAGTATTTT; CDR3: CASSGTSGSPDTDTQYF
J: TRBJ2-7; size: NA; D: TRBD1; V: TRBV6-5; DNA: TGTGCCAGCAGCCAAAGGGACAGAGATACCTACGAGCAGTACTTC; CDR3: CASSQRDRDTYEQYF